The 28 T cell receptor beta chains below come from one sample, sequenced in a study of T cells in Graves' hyperthyroidism and ophthalmopathy. The CDR3 regions of TCR beta were amplified from RNA transcripts. A set of HTBI primers served as the primers for a first-round RT-PCR of the TCR CDR3. TCRdb called the multiplex PCR reads again in MiXCR, with one record for every CDR3 protein. This sample has 530,000 or so distinct CDR3 sequences, with around 24% found just once. The sequenced material came from blood. These TCRs come from a woman aged 25 to 45 with Graves' ophthalmopathy.

This clonotype showed up many times. The rearrangement uses TRBV10-3 and TRBJ1-1; D gene ambiguous. Trimming pared 10 bases from V and 0 bases from J, leaving 9 bases between. The germline gives CDR1 ENHRY, CDR2 SYGVKD. The CDR3 runs to 12 residues. CDR3 in DNA: TGTGCCACCCGCGCTCTGAACACTGAAGCTTTCTTT. Its translation is CATRALNTEAFF.

This chain uses TRBV6-1 with TRBJ1-1; D ambiguous. The CDR3 sequence is 14 residues long. The V end lost 7 bases, the J end lost 1 base, and 13 bases lay between the germline ends. The germline V gene has CDR1 MNHNS and CDR2 SASEGT. CDR3 nucleotide sequence: TGTGCCAGCACCTCGGGTTCAGCGAACACTGAAGCTTTCTTT. Translation: CASTSGSANTEAFF.

J is TRBJ2-6 and V is TRBV6-5; TRBD1 aligns across 9 bases. CDR3 length equals 13 residues. Losses at the gene ends were 4 bases for V and 15 bases for J; bases not matched to a gene: 7. CDR1 MNHEY and CDR2 SVGAGI come from the germline V gene. CDR3 in amino acids: CASSWGTGRDLTF. The CDR3 region has the DNA TGTGCCAGCAGTTGGGGGACAGGGCGTGACCTGACTTTC.

In its sample, this clonotype was seen many times. The chain carries TRBV5-1 and TRBJ1-2; D is undetermined. The germline CDR1 and CDR2 sequences are SGHRS and YFSETQ. Between the trimmed V and J ends, which lost 0 bases and 4 bases, there was a span of 19 bases. The CDR3 extends over 17 amino acids. The CDR3: CASSLGFGQSRRYGYTF. CDR3 sequence (DNA): TGCGCCAGCAGCTTGGGGTTCGGGCAGTCCCGGCGCTATGGCTACACCTTC.

This clonotype was detected many times. This chain links TRBV7-8 with TRBJ2-7; possibly TRBD2 for D (5 bases). CDR1 is SGHVS and CDR2 is FQNEAQ in the germline V gene. Trimming removed 2 bases from V and 4 bases from J, with 15 bases in between. The CDR3 sequence is 15 residues long. DNA for the CDR3: TGTGCCAGCAGCTTACCCCACCATAGGGAGTACGAGCAGTACTTC. This sequence encodes CASSLPHHREYEQYF.

The table lists this clonotype with a few counts. The chain uses TRBV5-1 and TRBJ2-7; D gene ambiguous. The germline V gene has CDR1 SGHRS and CDR2 YFSETQ. There are 15 residues in the CDR3. V was clipped by 2 bases and J by 5 bases, with 17 bases between them. The chain's CDR3 is CASSLYKAGVHEQYF. The DNA of the CDR3 is TGCGCCAGCAGCTTATATAAAGCAGGAGTCCACGAGCAGTACTTC.

This clonotype was counted ten times or more. The chain is built from TRBV20-1 and TRBJ1-5, with 10 bases aligning to TRBD1. This CDR3 has 15 residues. Germline loops: CDR1 DFQATT, CDR2 SNEGSKA (reference sequence). V shed 2 bases, J shed 7 bases, and the junction held 8 bases outside the gene matches. CDR3 nucleotides: TGCAGTGCTAGACGACCCGGGACAGGGGACCAGCCCCAGCATTTT. Translating gives CSARRPGTGDQPQHF.

This clonotype was recorded at least ten times. This chain uses TRBV11-2 with TRBJ2-6; D is possibly TRBD1 (5 bases). This CDR3 is 15 amino acids long. Germline CDR1 is SGHAT and CDR2 is FQNNGV. V was trimmed by 5 bases and J by 3 bases, leaving 11 bases between them. This CDR3 is CASSVQGGGANVLTF. The CDR3 DNA reads as TGTGCCAGCAGCGTCCAGGGCGGTGGGGCCAACGTCCTGACTTTC. The full variable domain, its missing parts supplied by reference TRBV11-2 and TRBJ2-6, is EAGVAQSPRYKIIEKRQSVAFWCNPISGHATLYWYQQILGQGPKLLIQFQNNGVVDDSQLPKDRFSAERLKGVDSTLKIQPAKLEDSAVYLCASSVQGGGANVLTFGAGSRLTVL.

This clonotype was seen a handful of times. The V call is TRBV12-3 or TRBV12-4, the J call TRBJ2-7, with 10 bases aligning to TRBD1. Trimming took 7 bases from V and 5 from J; bases not matched to a gene: 8. There are 14 residues in the CDR3. The CDR3 coding sequence is TGTGCCAGCATCCAGACAGGGGGCATCAACGAGCAGTACTTC. This codes for CASIQTGGINEQYF.

This clonotype came up many times. The chain links TRBV3-1 to TRBJ1-2; D gene ambiguous. CDR1 is LGHDT, CDR2 YNNKEL, per germline (reference sequence). V was trimmed by 0 bases and J by 6 bases, leaving 11 bases between them. The CDR3 sequence is 14 residues long. The CDR3, as DNA: TGTGCCAGCAGCCAAGATTCGAGGCGCCATGGCTACACCTTC. Translation gives CASSQDSRRHGYTF.

This clonotype was found many times. The chain links TRBV7-1 to TRBJ2-7; no reliable D call. TRBV7-1 is an ORF for which the function is uncertain. Trimming took 2 bases from V and 2 from J, leaving 28 bases between them. The CDR3 length is 20 residues. The CDR3 loop reads CASSSTGALGIGRSAYEQYF. For the CDR3, the DNA is TGTGCCAGCAGCTCAACGGGCGCGCTGGGCATAGGTAGGAGTGCCTACGAGCAGTACTTC.

The table lists this clonotype with many counts. The chain is built from TRBV7-3 and TRBJ2-2; D is ambiguous. The CDR3 length is 13 residues. Trimming took off 1 base at V and 6 bases at J, with 6 bases between the two ends. Germline V CDR1 and CDR2: SGHTA, FQGTGA. The CDR3 reads CASSLIGSGELFF. In DNA form, the CDR3 reads TGTGCCAGCAGCTTAATAGGGTCCGGGGAGCTGTTTTTT. Variable domain in full (rest from reference TRBV7-3 and TRBJ2-2): GAGVSQTPSNKVTEKGKYVELRCDPISGHTALYWYRQSLGQGPEFLIYFQGTGAADDSGLPNDRFFAVRPEGSVSTLKIQRTERGDSAVYLCASSLIGSGELFFGEGSRLTVL.

This clonotype was found many times. The chain employs TRBV7-6 and TRBJ1-5; D ambiguous. V was shortened by 1 base and J by 4 bases, with 5 bases between the two germline ends. Germline V gene lookup returns CDR1 SGHVS and CDR2 FNYEAQ. The CDR3 contains 13 residues. The chain's CDR3 is CASSLEENQPQHF. CDR3 sequence (DNA): TGTGCCAGCAGCTTAGAGGAAAATCAGCCCCAGCATTTT.

This clonotype was seen repeatedly, ten times or more. The chain uses TRBV30 and TRBJ1-1; D is unclear. The CDR3 has 14 amino acids. The V end lost 2 bases, the J end lost 1 base, and 11 bases lay between the germline ends. Germline V gene data show CDR1 as GTSNPN and CDR2 as SVGIG (reference sequence). The CDR3 DNA reads TGTGCCTGGAGTAGGAGGGTAGGGAACACTGAAGCTTTCTTT. Translated: CAWSRRVGNTEAFF.

V gene TRBV12-3 or TRBV12-4 combines with J gene TRBJ1-6; D unclear. The CDR3 consists of 13 residues. Trimming took off 5 bases at V and 8 bases at J, with 10 bases between the two ends. This CDR3 reads CASSPEIYSPLHF. The CDR3 DNA reads TGTGCCAGCAGTCCAGAGATCTATTCACCCCTCCACTTT.

This clonotype is categorized as medium-sized. This chain uses TRBV11-2 with TRBJ1-2; the match to TRBD1 covers 7 bases. J lost 3 bases, V lost 5 bases, and 3 bases had no gene match. CDR3 length: 13 amino acids. Germline V gene data show CDR1 as SGHAT and CDR2 as FQNNGV. CDR3 nucleotides: TGTGCCAGCAGCCCCGGACAGGACTATGGCTACACCTTC. Protein product: CASSPGQDYGYTF. The full variable domain, in which reference TRBV11-2 and TRBJ1-2 provide the parts outside the CDR3, is EAGVAQSPRYKIIEKRQSVAFWCNPISGHATLYWYQQILGQGPKLLIQFQNNGVVDDSQLPKDRFSAERLKGVDSTLKIQPAKLEDSAVYLCASSPGQDYGYTFGSGTRLTVV.

Remarks on this clonotype: A read error may produce the germline difference seen at one junction end. The rearrangement links TRBV18 to TRBJ1-2; TRBD1 matches 8 bases. The V gene's germline CDR1 is KGHSH and CDR2 LQKENI. CDR3 length: 15 amino acids. The CDR3 nucleotides read TGTGCCAGCTCATCACCGGGACAGGAGATAGAGGGCTACACCTTC. Its protein product is CASSSPGQEIEGYTF.

This chain connects TRBV28 to TRBJ2-5; no clear D. V was trimmed by 1 base and J by 2 bases, leaving 8 bases between them. The CDR3 consists of 14 residues. Germline assignment: CDR1 MDHEN and CDR2 SYDVKM. CDR3: CASSLLMEQETQYF. The CDR3 coding sequence is TGTGCCAGCAGTTTATTGATGGAACAAGAGACCCAGTACTTC. Variable domain in full (rest from reference TRBV28 and TRBJ2-5): DVKVTQSSRYLVKRTGEKVFLECVQDMDHENMFWYRQDPGLGLRLIYFSYDVKMKEKGDIPEGYSVSREKKERFSLILESASTNQTSMYLCASSLLMEQETQYFGPGTRLLVL.

This clonotype was counted ten times or more. The gene calls are TRBV27 and TRBJ2-7, with D perhaps assigned TRBD1 or TRBD2 (6 bases each). Germline loops: CDR1 MNHEY, CDR2 SMNVEV (reference sequence). The ends were cut back, 4 bases at V and 4 bases at J, with 14 bases in the middle. This CDR3 has 14 residues. The CDR3 bases are TGTGCCAGCAGTTCCGTAGGGGGGACGTACGAGCAGTACTTC. Protein: CASSSVGGTYEQYF.

At least ten counts were recorded for this clonotype. The chain uses TRBV6-2 or TRBV6-3 and TRBJ1-2; 10 positions match TRBD1. This CDR3 is built from 16 residues. Germline V lookup: CDR1 MNHEY, CDR2 SVGEGT. V shed 4 bases, J shed 3 bases, and the junction held 8 bases outside the gene matches. The CDR3 here is CASSLRPGQGYYGYTF. CDR3 bases: TGTGCCAGCAGTTTACGGCCGGGACAGGGGTACTATGGCTACACCTTC.

Points on this clonotype: One junction end disagrees with the germline gene, perhaps due to a read error. The chain recombines TRBV5-6 with TRBJ1-1, with 10 nucleotides matching TRBD1. This CDR3 is built from 15 residues. CDR1 and CDR2 from the germline V gene are SGHDT and YYEEEE. CDR3 bases: TGTGCCTGCAGCCCGGGACAGGGGCTGGACACTGAAGCTTTCTTT. It specifies CACSPGQGLDTEAFF.

This clonotype came up many times. This chain uses TRBV7-9 with TRBJ1-2; 9 nucleotides agree with TRBD1. The CDR3 runs to 12 residues. Trimming took 6 bases from V and 14 from J; bases not matched to a gene: 10. CDR1 and CDR2 from the germline V gene are SEHNR and FQNEAQ (reference sequence). The CDR3 here is CASRATGQGITF. The CDR3 DNA reads TGTGCCAGCAGAGCGACGGGACAGGGAATTACCTTC.

The chain employs TRBV6-4 and TRBJ2-4; D is undetermined. The CDR3 length is 11 residues. Germline V gives CDR1 MRHNA, CDR2 SNTAGT. Trimming removed 5 bases at V and 14 bases at J, with 13 bases between. The CDR3 coding sequence is TGTGCCAGCAGTTGGCCGACGAAAGAGTACTTC. Amino acid sequence: CASSWPTKEYF.

V usage is TRBV5-1 and J usage is TRBJ2-1, with 9 positions matching TRBD1. CDR1 is SGHRS, CDR2 YFSETQ, per germline. CDR3 length equals 16 residues. The junction had 6 bases not matched to a gene; V was cut back by 0 bases and J by 5 bases. The CDR3 is CASSLVGGQGNNEQFF. The CDR3 bases are TGCGCCAGCAGCTTGGTCGGCGGACAGGGGAACAATGAGCAGTTCTTC.

Many counts were recorded for this clonotype. The chain uses TRBV28 and TRBJ2-7, with D tentatively TRBD1 (5 bases). The CDR3 runs 15 residues. Germline V gene sequence: CDR1 MDHEN, CDR2 SYDVKM. V was pared by 10 bases and J by 7 bases, with 26 bases between. This CDR3 is CATTPYSQGVEEQYF. The CDR3 DNA reads as TGTGCCACGACACCTTACAGCCAGGGTGTTGAGGAGCAGTACTTC.

This clonotype was found many times. This chain joins TRBV6-5 and TRBJ2-5, with TRBD2 identical over 12 bases. There are 14 residues in the CDR3. V dropped 7 bases and J dropped 5; count of bases not matched to a gene: 5. Per the germline V gene, CDR1 is MNHEY and CDR2 is SVGAGI. The CDR3 DNA follows: TGTGCCAGCACTAGCGGGGGGGAGGTGGAGACCCAGTACTTC. Encoded protein: CASTSGGEVETQYF.

In this sample, this clonotype turned up many times. The chain carries TRBV7-2 and TRBJ2-5, with 7 positions matching TRBD1. Germline CDR1 SGHTA, CDR2 FQGNSA. The CDR3 contains 14 residues. J lost 9 bases, V lost 3 bases, and 10 bases had no gene match. CDR3 in DNA: TGTGCCAGCAGCTTCAGAGGGGGCGAGGGGTCCCAGTACTTC. As protein: CASSFRGGEGSQYF. Based on the CDR3 plus reference TRBV7-2 and TRBJ2-5, the full variable domain is GAGVSQSPSNKVTEKGKDVELRCDPISGHTALYWYRQSLGQGLEFLIYFQGNSAPDKSGLPSDRFSAERTGGSVSTLTIQRTQQEDSAVYLCASSFRGGEGSQYFGPGTRLLVL.

The V call is TRBV13, the J call TRBJ1-2; TRBD1 agrees at 8 bases. Germline assignment: CDR1 PRHDT and CDR2 FYEKMQ (reference sequence). The trim removed 0 bases at V and 7 bases at J, leaving 16 bases unmatched. The CDR3 has 18 amino acids. The CDR3 protein is CASSLGWGREDRAFGYTF. CDR3 in DNA: TGTGCCAGCAGCTTAGGTTGGGGTCGTGAGGACAGGGCGTTTGGCTACACCTTC.